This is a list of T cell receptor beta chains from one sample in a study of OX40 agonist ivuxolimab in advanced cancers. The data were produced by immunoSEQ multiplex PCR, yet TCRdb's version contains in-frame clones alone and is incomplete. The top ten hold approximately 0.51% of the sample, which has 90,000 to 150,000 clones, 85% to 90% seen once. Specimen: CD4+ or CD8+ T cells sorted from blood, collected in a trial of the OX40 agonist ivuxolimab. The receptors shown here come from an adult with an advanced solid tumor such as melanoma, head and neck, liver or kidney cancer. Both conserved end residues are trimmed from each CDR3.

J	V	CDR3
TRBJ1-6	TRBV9	ASSASSWKGPSPLH
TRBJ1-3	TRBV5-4	ASSFGGNGNTIY
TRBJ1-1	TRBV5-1	ASSLASLNTEAF
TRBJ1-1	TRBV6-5	ASSYSGNYGTEAF
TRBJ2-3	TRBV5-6	ASSFSPDTQY
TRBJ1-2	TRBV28	ASRPGQVNYGYT
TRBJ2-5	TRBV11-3	ASSLGGGVQETQY
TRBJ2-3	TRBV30	AWSVAGGGTDTQY
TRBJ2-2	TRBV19	ASNTRNTGELF
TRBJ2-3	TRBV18	ASSPSPADTQY
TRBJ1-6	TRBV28	ASSLEHPNSPLH
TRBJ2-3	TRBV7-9	ASSLGGTGDTQY
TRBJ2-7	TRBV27	ASSLRAVGVEQY
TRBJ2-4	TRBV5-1	ASSLNPDRGKNIQY
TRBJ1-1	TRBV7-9	ASSLAWWGSNTEAF
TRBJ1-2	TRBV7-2	ASSSRMTGGGGYT
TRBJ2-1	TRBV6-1	ASSERGSYNEQF
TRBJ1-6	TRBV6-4	ASSDSSGGFSPLH
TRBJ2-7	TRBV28	ASSLDSSYEQY
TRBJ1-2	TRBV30	ASQAAFGYGYT
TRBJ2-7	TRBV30	AWSVSRTGLFGEQY
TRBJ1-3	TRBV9	ASSVGIENTIY
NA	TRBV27	ASRETVRGPTPYEQY
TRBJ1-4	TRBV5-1	ASSYEGKGAWEKLF
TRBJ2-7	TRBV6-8	ASSIWDRGYEQY
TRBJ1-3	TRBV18	ASSPPTKQGAGNTIY
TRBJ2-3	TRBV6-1	AMGPNTDTQY
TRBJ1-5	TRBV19	ASTTVDGNQPQH
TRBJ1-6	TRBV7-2	ASSSYRGNSPLH
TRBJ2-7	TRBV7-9	ASTTSGGPHEQY
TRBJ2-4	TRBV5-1	ASHDGRLDKNIQY
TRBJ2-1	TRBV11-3	ASSPLAGGLSEQF
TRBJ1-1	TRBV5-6	ASSSGGGRKNTEAF
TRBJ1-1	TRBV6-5	ASSYSRTGVNTEAF
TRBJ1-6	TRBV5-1	ASSPGGADSPLH
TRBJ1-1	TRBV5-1	ASSLESGGGRF
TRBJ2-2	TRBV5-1	ASSAGLPGGELF
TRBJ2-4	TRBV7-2	ASSLGHSFGDIQY
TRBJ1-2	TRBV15	ATSRPGQGASYGYT
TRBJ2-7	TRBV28	ASSPPPGQY
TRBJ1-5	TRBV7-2	ASSFGNQPQH
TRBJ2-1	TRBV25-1	ASGRGTGRFYNEQF
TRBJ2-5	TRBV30	AWSRGIQETQY
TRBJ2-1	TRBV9	ASARRGGGGAKNEQF
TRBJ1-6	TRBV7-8	ASSSHRDSYNSPLH